This entry features one TCR beta chain sequence. This record comes from a study of cytomegalovirus exposure and HLA in healthy donors. Use of 60 Vbeta and 13 Jbeta primers characterized the PCR. Produced via immunoSEQ multiplex PCR; TCRdb's table is partial and in-frame only. The sample includes roughly 150,000 clones, 82% seen only once; the top ten take over 2.5%. This CDR3 spans 16 amino acids. J gave up 7 bases and V 3 bases, and 12 bases lay outside the gene matches. Germline loops: CDR1 SGHNT, CDR2 YYREEE (reference sequence). The specimen was PBMCs. The V and J genes are TRBV5-4 and TRBJ2-1; 8 bases fit TRBD2. The receptor was derived from a male donor in good health and CMV-seronegative. In nucleotides, the CDR3 is TGTGCCAGCAGCTCCCCCCCCCTCGCGGGAGGAAATGAGCAGTTCTTC. Its protein is CASSSPPLAGGNEQFF. Full variable domain (remainder filled in from reference TRBV5-4 and TRBJ2-1): ETGVTQSPTHLIKTRGQQVTLRCSSQSGHNTVSWYQQALGQGPQFIFQYYREEENGRGNFPPRFSGLQFPNYSSELNVNALELDDSALYLCASSSPPLAGGNEQFFGPGTRLTVL.